The clone carrying this TCR beta chain is medium-sized. Amplification of the TCR beta CDR3 (from genomic DNA) was done by two-round multiplex PCR. Primers targeting each individual TRBV and TRBJ gene were applied in first-round PCR. TCRdb ran MiXCR on the multiplex PCR reads and lists one entry per CDR3 protein. The sample records approximately 16,000 distinct CDR3 sequences, approximately 30% being singletons. These data belong to a study of prognosis after radiotherapy for stage I lung cancer. On the study more broadly: Of the enrolled patients, 11 to 15 had newly diagnosed primary stage I lung tumors, while roughly five had oligometastatic NSCLC following surgical resection of the primary tumor. Four patients developed post-radiotherapy distant metastases at median roughly seven months; 15 had no significant progression. Radiotherapy took the form of SBRT (3 to 5 fractions) with a biologically effective dose of at least 100 Gy.

V was shortened by 3 bases and J by 2 bases, with 12 bases between the two germline ends. Germline CDR1 reads DFQATT; CDR2 reads SNEGSKA (reference sequence). The CDR3 has 14 amino acids. All patients were node-negative on CT and PET/CT, without prior chemotherapy, radiotherapy or other malignancies. The J gene is TRBJ2-3, the V gene TRBV20-1; D is possibly TRBD1 (7 bases). The receptor was isolated from a donor aged 50 or older with non-small cell lung cancer. The sample in question was PBMCs, obtained before or after stereotactic body radiation therapy (not recorded which). CDR3 sequence reads: CSASRQGLTDTQYF. CDR3 nucleotide sequence: TGCAGTGCTAGTCGACAGGGACTCACAGATACGCAGTATTTT.